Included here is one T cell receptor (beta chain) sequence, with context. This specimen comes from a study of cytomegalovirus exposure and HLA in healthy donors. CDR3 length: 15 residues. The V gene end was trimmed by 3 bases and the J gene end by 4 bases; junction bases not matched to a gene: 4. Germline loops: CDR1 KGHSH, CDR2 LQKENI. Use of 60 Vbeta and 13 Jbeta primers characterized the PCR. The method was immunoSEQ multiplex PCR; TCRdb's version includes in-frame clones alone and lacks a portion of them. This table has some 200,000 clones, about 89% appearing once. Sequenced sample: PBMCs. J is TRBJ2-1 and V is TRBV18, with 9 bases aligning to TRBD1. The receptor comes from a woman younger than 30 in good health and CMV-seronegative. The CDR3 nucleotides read TGTGCCAGCTCACCTCCGGGACAGGGTTACAATGAGCAGTTCTTC. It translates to CASSPPGQGYNEQFF. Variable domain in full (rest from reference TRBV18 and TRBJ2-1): NAGVMQNPRHLVRRRGQEARLRCSPMKGHSHVYWYRQLPEEGLKFMVYLQKENIIDESGMPKERFSAEFPKEGPSILRIQQVVRGDSAAYFCASSPPGQGYNEQFFGPGTRLTVL.